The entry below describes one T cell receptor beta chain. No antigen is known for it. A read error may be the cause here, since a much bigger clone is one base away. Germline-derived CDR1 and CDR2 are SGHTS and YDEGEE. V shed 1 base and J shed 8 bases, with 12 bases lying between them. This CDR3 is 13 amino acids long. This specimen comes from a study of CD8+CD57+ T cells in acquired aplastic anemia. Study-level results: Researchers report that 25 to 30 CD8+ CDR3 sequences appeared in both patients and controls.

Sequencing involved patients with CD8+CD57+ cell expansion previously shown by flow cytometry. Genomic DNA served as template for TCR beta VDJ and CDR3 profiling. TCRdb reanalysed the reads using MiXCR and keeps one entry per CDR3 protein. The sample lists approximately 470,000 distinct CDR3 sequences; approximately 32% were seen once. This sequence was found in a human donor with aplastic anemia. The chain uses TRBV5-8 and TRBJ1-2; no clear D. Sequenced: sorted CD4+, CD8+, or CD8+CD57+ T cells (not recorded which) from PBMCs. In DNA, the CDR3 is TGTGCCAGCAGCTTGTACGGCTTGTTGGGCTACACCTTC. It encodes CASSLYGLLGYTF.